Listed below are T cell receptor beta chains from one sample, sequenced in a study of PD-L1 blockade in urothelial cancer. Profiled with immunoSEQ multiplex PCR; TCRdb holds only in-frame clones, not every one. The data hold about 47,000 clones, with 82% observed a single time. Sequencing was performed on PBMCs, taken around atezolizumab (anti-PD-L1) treatment. These receptors all stem from a man over 45 with urothelial cancer. The CDR3 runs from the conserved cysteine through the conserved F or W. D genes are given only for firm matches. Only part of the rows carry a size: once, few, many, or a class if the clone is expanded.

len,d_gene,abundance,j_gene,v_gene,CDR3nt,CDR3aa
14,NA,NA,TRBJ1-4,TRBV27,TGTGCCAGCAGTCCGGACAGCCGTAATGAAAAACTGTTTTTT,CASSPDSRNEKLFF
15,TRBD2,NA,TRBJ2-1,TRBV14,TGTGCCAGCAGCCCGCTGACTAGCGGGGGGGCTGTACAGTTCTTC,CASSPLTSGGAVQFF
14,TRBD1,NA,TRBJ1-2,TRBV5-1,TGCGCCAGCAGCCAAACAGACAGGGGCTATGGCTACACCTTC,CASSQTDRGYGYTF
15,TRBD1,NA,TRBJ1-2,TRBV27,TGTGCCAGCAGTTTATCCGGGACAGACCCCTATGGCTACACCTTC,CASSLSGTDPYGYTF
12,NA,NA,TRBJ1-1,TRBV19,TGTGCCAGTATCACACAGGCCACTGAAGCTTTCTTT,CASITQATEAFF
15,NA,NA,TRBJ2-7,TRBV11-2,TGTGCCAGCAGCTTAGATCGGTCAAGGGGCTACGAGCAGTACTTC,CASSLDRSRGYEQYF
14,NA,NA,TRBJ1-4,TRBV7-9,TGTGCCAGCAGCTTAAGGGGCACCGACGAAAAACTGTTTTTT,CASSLRGTDEKLFF
13,NA,NA,TRBJ1-1,TRBV6-5,TGTGCCAGCAGTCTACAGGATTGGAGCGAAGCTTTCTTT,CASSLQDWSEAFF
14,TRBD1,NA,TRBJ1-1,TRBV7-3,TGTGCCAGCAGCCTACAGGGGCACAACGCTGAAGCTTTCTTT,CASSLQGHNAEAFF
14,TRBD1,NA,TRBJ2-7,TRBV5-5,TGTGCCAGCAGCTGGACAGGGAACCTGGGCGAGCAGTACTTC,CASSWTGNLGEQYF
15,TRBD2,NA,TRBJ2-1,TRBV9,TGTGCCAGCAGCGGTTACCCGGGAGGGAACAATGAGCAGTTCTTC,CASSGYPGGNNEQFF
15,TRBD1,few,TRBJ1-1,TRBV7-9,TGTGCCAGCAGCTTTGAAGACAGGGCGAACACTGAAGCTTTCTTT,CASSFEDRANTEAFF
14,NA,NA,TRBJ1-6,TRBV28,TGTGCCAGCAGTTTGGGGGGATATAATTCACCCCTCCACTTT,CASSLGGYNSPLHF
14,TRBD2,NA,TRBJ2-7,TRBV12-5,TGTGCTAGTGCTCTCGGGGGGAGTTCCTACGAGCAGTACTTC,CASALGGSSYEQYF
15,TRBD2,once,TRBJ2-1,TRBV7-9,TGTGCCAGCAGCCCGGGACTAGCGGTGAGCAATGAGCAGTTCTTC,CASSPGLAVSNEQFF
11,NA,NA,TRBJ2-7,TRBV6-5,TGTGCCAGCAAAACCTACTACGAGCAGTACTTC,CASKTYYEQYF
17,TRBD2,NA,TRBJ2-3,TRBV4-2,TGTGCCAGCAGCCCCCGATCGACTAGCCCTCGCACAGATACGCAGTATTTT,CASSPRSTSPRTDTQYF
16,TRBD2,once,TRBJ2-2,TRBV4-2,TGTGCCAGCAGCCAAGAGGGACTAGTAGTCCCCGGGGAGCTGTTTTTT,CASSQEGLVVPGELFF
15,TRBD1,NA,TRBJ1-5,TRBV19,TGTGCCAGCCATCTGGACAGGGATAGCAATCAGCCCCAGCATTTT,CASHLDRDSNQPQHF
19,NA,NA,TRBJ1-4,TRBV5-8,TGTGCCAGCAGCGGACGAAGGGGGTTGATTTCGTCGACTAATGAAAAACTGTTTTTT,CASSGRRGLISSTNEKLFF
13,NA,once,TRBJ1-4,TRBV5-6,TGTGCCAGCACCTATTCTAGAAATGAAAAACTGTTTTTT,CASTYSRNEKLFF
14,NA,NA,TRBJ2-2,TRBV5-4,TGTGCCAGCAGCCGGGACTGGGCGCCCGGGGAGCTGTTTTTT,CASSRDWAPGELFF
13,NA,once,TRBJ2-7,TRBV7-6,TGTGCCAGCAGCTTAGAACAGTACTACGAGCAGTACTTC,CASSLEQYYEQYF
15,TRBD1,NA,TRBJ1-1,TRBV19,TGTGCCAGTAGTCGGCAGGGGGCGAGTGGAACTGAAGCTTTCTTT,CASSRQGASGTEAFF
15,TRBD1,NA,TRBJ2-1,TRBV4-1,TGCGCCAGCAGCCAAGGACAGGGGACATACAATGAGCAGTTCTTC,CASSQGQGTYNEQFF
13,TRBD1,NA,TRBJ2-1,TRBV5-8,TGTGCCAGCAGCTTGACAGGGGGCAATGAGCAGTTCTTC,CASSLTGGNEQFF
18,TRBD1,NA,TRBJ2-3,TRBV27,TGTGCCAGCAGCCAGGGACAGGGCTGGGGGGCCGGCACAGATACGCAGTATTTT,CASSQGQGWGAGTDTQYF
15,TRBD2,NA,TRBJ2-3,TRBV7-7,TGTGCTAGCAGCCGGGGTGGCGGGGGGCGAGATACGCAGTATTTT,CASSRGGGGRDTQYF
14,TRBD1,few,TRBJ2-2,TRBV29-1,TGCAGCGCGGGGACAGCCTCGAACACCGGGGAGCTGTTTTTT,CSAGTASNTGELFF
18,TRBD1,NA,TRBJ2-6,TRBV11-2,TGTGCCAGCAGCTTCTTGGGACAGGGGGGGTCTGGGGCCAACGTCCTGACTTTC,CASSFLGQGGSGANVLTF
13,NA,few,TRBJ2-5,TRBV11-2,TGTGCCAGCAGCTTAGGACAGCAAGAGACCCAGTACTTC,CASSLGQQETQYF
13,NA,NA,TRBJ1-2,TRBV11-2,TGTGCCAGCAGCTTCAGCCCAGCGGATGGCTACACCTTC,CASSFSPADGYTF
12,NA,NA,TRBJ2-1,TRBV18,TGTGCCAGCTCTCTACCTAAGAGTGAGCAGTTCTTC,CASSLPKSEQFF
14,TRBD1,NA,TRBJ1-6,TRBV10-3,TGTGCCATCAGTGTTGGGACAGAAAATTCACCCCTCCACTTT,CAISVGTENSPLHF
14,NA,NA,TRBJ1-5,TRBV2,TGTGCCAGCACGATGGACAGAGTCAATCAGCCCCAGCATTTT,CASTMDRVNQPQHF
12,NA,NA,TRBJ1-1,TRBV28,TGTGCCAGCAGTCCGGGGGGGAGTGAAGCTTTCTTT,CASSPGGSEAFF
19,NA,NA,TRBJ1-2,TRBV12-2,TGTGCAAGTCGCTTACCCCCCCGGGGGCGGACAGGTTCTAACTATGGCTACACCTTC,CASRLPPRGRTGSNYGYTF
15,TRBD1,NA,TRBJ1-5,TRBV5-5,TGTGCCAGCAGCCGGGACAGTCTTAGCAATCAGCCCCAGCATTTT,CASSRDSLSNQPQHF